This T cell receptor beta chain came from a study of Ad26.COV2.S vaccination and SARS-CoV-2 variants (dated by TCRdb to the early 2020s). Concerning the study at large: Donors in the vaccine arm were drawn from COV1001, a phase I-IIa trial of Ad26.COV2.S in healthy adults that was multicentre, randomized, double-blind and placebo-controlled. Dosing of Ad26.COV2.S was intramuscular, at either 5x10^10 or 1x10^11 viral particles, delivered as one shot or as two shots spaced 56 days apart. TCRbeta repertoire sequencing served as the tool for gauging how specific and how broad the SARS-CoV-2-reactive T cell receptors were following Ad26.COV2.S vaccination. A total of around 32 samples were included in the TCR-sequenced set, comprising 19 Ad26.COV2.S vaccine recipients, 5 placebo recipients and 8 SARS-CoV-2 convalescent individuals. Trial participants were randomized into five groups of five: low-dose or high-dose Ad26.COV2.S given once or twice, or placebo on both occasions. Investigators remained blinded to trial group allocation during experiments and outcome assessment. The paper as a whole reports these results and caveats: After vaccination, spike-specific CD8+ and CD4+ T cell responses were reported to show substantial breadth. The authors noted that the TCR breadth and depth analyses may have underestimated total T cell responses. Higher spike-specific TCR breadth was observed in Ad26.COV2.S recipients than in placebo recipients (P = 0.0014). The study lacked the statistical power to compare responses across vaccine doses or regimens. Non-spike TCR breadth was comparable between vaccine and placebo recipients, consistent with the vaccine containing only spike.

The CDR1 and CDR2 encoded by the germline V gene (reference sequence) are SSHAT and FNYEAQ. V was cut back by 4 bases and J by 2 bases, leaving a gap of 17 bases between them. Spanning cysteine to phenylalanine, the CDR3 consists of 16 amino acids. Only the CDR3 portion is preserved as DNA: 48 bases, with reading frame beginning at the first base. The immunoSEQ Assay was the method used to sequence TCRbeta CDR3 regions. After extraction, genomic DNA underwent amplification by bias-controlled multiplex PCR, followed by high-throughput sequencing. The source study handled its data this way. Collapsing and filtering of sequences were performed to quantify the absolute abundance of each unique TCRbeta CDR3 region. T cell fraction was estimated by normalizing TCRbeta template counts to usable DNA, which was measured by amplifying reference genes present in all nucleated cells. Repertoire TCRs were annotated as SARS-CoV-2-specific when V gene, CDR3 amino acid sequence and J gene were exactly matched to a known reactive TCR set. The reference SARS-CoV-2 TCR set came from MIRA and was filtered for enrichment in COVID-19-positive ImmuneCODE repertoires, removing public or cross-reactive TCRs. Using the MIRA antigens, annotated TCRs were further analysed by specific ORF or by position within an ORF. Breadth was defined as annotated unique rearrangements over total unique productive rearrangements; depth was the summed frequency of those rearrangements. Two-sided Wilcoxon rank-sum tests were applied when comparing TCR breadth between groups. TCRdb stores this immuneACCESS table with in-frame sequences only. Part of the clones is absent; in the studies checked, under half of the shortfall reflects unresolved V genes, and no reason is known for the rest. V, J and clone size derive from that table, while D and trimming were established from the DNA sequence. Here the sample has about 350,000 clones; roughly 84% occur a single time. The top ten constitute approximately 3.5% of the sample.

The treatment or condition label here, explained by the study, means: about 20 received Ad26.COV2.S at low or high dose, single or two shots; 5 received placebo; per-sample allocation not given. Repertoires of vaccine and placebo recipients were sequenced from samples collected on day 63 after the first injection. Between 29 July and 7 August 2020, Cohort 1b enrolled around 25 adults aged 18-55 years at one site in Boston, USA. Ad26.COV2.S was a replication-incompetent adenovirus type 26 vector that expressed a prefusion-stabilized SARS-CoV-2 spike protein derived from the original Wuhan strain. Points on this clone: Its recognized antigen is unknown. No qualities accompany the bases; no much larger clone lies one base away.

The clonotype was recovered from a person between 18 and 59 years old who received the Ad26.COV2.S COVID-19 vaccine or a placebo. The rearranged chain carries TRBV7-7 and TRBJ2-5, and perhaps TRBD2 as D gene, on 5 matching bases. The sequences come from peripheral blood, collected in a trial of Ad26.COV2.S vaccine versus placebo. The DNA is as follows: TGTGCCAGCAGCTCCTTGGGGAGCGGACCACAAGAGACCCAGTACTTC. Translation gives CASSSLGSGPQETQYF.